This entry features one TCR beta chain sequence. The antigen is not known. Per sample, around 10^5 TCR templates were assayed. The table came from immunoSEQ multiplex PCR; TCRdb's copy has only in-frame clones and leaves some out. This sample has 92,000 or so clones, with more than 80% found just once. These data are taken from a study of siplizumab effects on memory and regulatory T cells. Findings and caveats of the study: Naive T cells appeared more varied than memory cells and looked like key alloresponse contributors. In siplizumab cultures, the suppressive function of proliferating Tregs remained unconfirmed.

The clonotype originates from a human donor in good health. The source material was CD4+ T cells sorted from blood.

The chain's CDR3 is CASSQPGGTSYEQYF. The CDR3 DNA reads as TGTGCCAGTAGCCAACCCGGGGGGACCTCCTACGAGCAGTACTTC. The J gene is TRBJ2-7, the V gene TRBV19, with 7 positions matching TRBD2. CDR1 is LNHDA, CDR2 SQIVND, per germline (reference sequence). Trimming removed 6 bases from V and 0 bases from J; junction bases left unmatched: 8. The CDR3 is 15 residues long.